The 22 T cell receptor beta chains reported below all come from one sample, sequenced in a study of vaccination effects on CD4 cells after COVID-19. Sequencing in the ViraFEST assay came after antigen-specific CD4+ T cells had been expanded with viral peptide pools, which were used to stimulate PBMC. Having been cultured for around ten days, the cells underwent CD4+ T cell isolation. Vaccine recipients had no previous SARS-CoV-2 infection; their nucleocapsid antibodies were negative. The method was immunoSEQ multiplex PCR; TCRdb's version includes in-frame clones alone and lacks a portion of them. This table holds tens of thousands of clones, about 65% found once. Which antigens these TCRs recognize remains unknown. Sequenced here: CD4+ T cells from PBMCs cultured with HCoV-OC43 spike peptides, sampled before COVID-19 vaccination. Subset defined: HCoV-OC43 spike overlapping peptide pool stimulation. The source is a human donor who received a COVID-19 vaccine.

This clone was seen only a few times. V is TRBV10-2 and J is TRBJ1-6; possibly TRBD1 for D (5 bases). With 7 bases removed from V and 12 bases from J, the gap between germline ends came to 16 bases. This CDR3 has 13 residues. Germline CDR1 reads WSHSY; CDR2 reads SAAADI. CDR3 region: CASKGGDLGPLHF. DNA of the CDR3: TGCGCCAGCAAAGGAGGGGATCTAGGACCCCTCCACTTT.

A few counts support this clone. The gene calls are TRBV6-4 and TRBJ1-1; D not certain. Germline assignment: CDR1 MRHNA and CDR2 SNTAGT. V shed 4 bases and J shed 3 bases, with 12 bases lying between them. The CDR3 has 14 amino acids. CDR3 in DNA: TGTGCCAGCAGTGCTGGCGTACTTCACACTGAAGCTTTCTTT. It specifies CASSAGVLHTEAFF.

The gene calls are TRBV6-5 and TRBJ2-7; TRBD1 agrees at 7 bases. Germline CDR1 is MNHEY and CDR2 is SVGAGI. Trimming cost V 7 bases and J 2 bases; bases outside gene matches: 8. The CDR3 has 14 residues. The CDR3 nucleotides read TGTGCCAGCACCCCGGGACAGACAACCTACGAGCAGTACGTC. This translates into CASTPGQTTYEQYV.

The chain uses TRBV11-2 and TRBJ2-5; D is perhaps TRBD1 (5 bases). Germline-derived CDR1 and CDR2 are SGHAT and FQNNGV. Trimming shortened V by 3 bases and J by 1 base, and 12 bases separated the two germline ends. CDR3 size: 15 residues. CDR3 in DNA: TGTGCCAGCAGCTTGGTAGGGGTAAGCCAAGAGACCCAGTACTTC. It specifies CASSLVGVSQETQYF.

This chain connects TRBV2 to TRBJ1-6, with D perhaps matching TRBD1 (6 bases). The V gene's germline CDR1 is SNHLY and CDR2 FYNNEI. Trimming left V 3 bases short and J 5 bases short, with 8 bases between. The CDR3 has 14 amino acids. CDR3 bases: TGTGCCAGCAGTGAGAGACAGGATAATTCACCCCTCCACTTT. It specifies CASSERQDNSPLHF.

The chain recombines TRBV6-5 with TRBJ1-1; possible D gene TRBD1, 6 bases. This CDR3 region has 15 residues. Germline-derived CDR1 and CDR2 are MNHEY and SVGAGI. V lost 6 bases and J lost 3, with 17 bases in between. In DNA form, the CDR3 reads TGTGCCAGCAGCCGCCATCCGACAGGCTACACTGAAGCTTTCTTT. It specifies CASSRHPTGYTEAFF.

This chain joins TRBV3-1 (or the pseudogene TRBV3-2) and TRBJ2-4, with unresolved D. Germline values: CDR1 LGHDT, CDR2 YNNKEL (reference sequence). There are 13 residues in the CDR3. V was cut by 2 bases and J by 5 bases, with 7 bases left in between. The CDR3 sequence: CASSQLWENIQYF. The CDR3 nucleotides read TGTGCCAGCAGCCAACTTTGGGAAAACATTCAGTACTTC.

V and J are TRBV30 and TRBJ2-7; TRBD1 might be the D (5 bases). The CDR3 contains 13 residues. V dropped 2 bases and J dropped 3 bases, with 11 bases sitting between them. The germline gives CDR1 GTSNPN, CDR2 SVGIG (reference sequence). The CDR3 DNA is TGTGCCTGGAGTAGGTCAGGGATCTACGAGCAGTACGTC. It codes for CAWSRSGIYEQYV.

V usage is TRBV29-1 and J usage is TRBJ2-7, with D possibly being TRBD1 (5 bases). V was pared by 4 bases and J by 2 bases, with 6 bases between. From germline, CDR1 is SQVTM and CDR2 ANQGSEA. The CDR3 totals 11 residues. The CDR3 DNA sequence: TGCAGCGTTGCGACAGCCTACGAGCAGTACGTC. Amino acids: CSVATAYEQYV.

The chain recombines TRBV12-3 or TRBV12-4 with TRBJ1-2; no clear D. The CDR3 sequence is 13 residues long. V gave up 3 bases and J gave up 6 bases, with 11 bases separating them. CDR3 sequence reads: CASSLAGRNGYTF. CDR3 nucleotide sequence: TGTGCCAGCAGTTTGGCGGGGAGGAATGGCTACACCTTC.

The CDR3 loop is CASSLGDTQYF. The CDR3 DNA reads TGTGCCAGCAGCTTGGGAGATACGCAGTATTTT. The chain recombines TRBV5-8 with TRBJ2-3; the D is unclear. The germline V gene has CDR1 SGHTS and CDR2 YDEGEE. Trimming took 0 bases from V and 5 from J, leaving 1 base between them. The CDR3 runs to 11 residues.

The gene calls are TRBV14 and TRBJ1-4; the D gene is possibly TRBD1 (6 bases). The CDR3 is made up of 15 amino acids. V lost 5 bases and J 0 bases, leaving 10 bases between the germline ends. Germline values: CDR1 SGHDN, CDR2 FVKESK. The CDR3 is CASSLGGATNEKLFF. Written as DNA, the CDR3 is TGTGCCAGCAGCTTGGGGGGCGCAACTAATGAAAAACTGTTTTTT.

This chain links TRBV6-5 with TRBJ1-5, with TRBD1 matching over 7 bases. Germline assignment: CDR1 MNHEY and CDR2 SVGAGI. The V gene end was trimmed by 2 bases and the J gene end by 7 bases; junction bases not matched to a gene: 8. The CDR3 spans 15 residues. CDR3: CASSYSGRGGQPQHF. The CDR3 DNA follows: TGTGCCAGCAGTTACAGTGGCAGGGGGGGCCAGCCCCAGCATTTT.

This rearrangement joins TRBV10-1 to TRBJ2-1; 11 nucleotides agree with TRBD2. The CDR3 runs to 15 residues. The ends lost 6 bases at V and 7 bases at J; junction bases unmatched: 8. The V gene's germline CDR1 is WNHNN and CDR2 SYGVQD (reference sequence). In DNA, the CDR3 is TGCGCCAGCAGCCTCGGGACTAGCGGAAAAAATGAGCAGTTCTTC. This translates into CASSLGTSGKNEQFF.

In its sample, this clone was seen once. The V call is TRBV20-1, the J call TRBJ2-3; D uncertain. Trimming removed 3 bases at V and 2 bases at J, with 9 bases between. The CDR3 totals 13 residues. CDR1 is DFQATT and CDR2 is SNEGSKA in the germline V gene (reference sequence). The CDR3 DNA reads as TGCAGTGCTAGTGGGCAGACCACAGATACGCAGTATTTT. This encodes CSASGQTTDTQYF.

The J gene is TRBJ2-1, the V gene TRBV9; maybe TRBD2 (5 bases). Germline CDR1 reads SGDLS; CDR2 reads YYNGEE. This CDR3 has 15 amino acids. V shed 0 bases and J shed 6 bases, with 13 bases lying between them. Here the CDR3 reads CASSVAPGIPNEQFF. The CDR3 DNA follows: TGTGCCAGCAGCGTAGCCCCGGGGATCCCCAATGAGCAGTTCTTC. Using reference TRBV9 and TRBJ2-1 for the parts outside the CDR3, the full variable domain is DSGVTQTPKHLITATGQRVTLRCSPRSGDLSVYWYQQSLDQGLQFLIQYYNGEERAKGNILERFSAQQFPDLHSELNLSSLELGDSALYFCASSVAPGIPNEQFFGPGTRLTVL.

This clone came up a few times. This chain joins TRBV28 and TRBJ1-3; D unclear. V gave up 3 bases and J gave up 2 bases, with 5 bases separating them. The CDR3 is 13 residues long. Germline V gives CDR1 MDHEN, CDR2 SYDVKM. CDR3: CASSLTTGNTIYF. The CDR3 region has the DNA TGTGCCAGCAGTTTGACAACTGGAAACACCATATATTTT.

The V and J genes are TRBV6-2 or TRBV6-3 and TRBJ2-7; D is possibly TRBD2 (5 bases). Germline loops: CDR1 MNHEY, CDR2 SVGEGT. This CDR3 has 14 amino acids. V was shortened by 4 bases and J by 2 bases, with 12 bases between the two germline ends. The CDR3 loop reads CASSSLRATYEQYV. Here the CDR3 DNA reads TGTGCCAGCAGTTCACTGAGGGCAACCTACGAGCAGTACGTC.

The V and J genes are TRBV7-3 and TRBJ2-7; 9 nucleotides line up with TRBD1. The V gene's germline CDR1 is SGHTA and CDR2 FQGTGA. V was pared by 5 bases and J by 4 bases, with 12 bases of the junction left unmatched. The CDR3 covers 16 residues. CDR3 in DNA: TGTGCCAGCAGCGTACACAGGGGGCCTTATACATACGAGCAGTACGTC. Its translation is CASSVHRGPYTYEQYV.

CDR3 protein: CAWSGPPSAPLHF. In nucleotides, the CDR3 is TGTGCCTGGAGTGGCCCCCCATCGGCACCCCTCCACTTT. V gene TRBV30 combines with J gene TRBJ1-6; no clear D gene. The CDR3 has 13 amino acids. Per the germline V gene, CDR1 is GTSNPN and CDR2 is SVGIG (reference sequence). The V end lost 1 base, the J end lost 11 bases, and 12 bases lay between the germline ends.

The CDR3 region is CASSPRKVDTEAFF. As DNA, the CDR3 is TGTGCCAGCAGCCCCAGGAAGGTGGACACTGAAGCTTTCTTT. The chain couples TRBV6-5 to TRBJ1-1; D remains unclear. Trimming left V 6 bases short and J 3 bases short, with 14 bases between. The length of the CDR3 is 14 residues. Germline-derived CDR1 and CDR2 are MNHEY and SVGAGI.

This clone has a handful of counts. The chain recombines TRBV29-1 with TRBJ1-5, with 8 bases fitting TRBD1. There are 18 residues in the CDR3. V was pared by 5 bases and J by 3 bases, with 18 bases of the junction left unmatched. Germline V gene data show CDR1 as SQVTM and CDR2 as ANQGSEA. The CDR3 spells CSVLKASPGQVSNQPQHF. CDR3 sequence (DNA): TGCAGCGTTCTGAAGGCCTCTCCGGGACAGGTTTCCAATCAGCCCCAGCATTTT.